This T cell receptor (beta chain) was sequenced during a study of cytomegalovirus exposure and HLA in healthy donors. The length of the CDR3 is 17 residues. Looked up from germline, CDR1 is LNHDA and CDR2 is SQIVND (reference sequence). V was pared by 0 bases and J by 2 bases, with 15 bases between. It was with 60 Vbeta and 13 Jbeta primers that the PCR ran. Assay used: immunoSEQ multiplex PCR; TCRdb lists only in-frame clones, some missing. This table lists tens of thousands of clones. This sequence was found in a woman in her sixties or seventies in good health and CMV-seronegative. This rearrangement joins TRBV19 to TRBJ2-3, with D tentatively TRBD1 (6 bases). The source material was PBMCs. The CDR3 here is CASSIEFNTGFTDTQYF. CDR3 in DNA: TGTGCCAGTAGTATAGAATTTAATACAGGGTTCACAGATACGCAGTATTTT.